This is a list of T cell receptor beta chains from one sample in a study of blood T cell repertoires in COVID-19. Produced via immunoSEQ multiplex PCR; TCRdb's table is partial and in-frame only. Seen here are approximately 300,000 clones, about 83% observed once, and the top ten hold about 1.2%. Sequencing was performed on peripheral blood. The receptors originated from a woman aged 50 to 60 with acute or convalescent COVID-19. The CDR3 runs from the conserved cysteine through the conserved F or W. The D gene is left open where the match is weak. The listing skips clone size in some rows; elsewhere it reads once, few, many or a size class.

CDR3 protein	CDR3 DNA	V gene	D gene	J gene	clone size
CAWARNTEAFF	TGTGCCTGGGCTCGGAACACTGAAGCTTTCTTT	TRBV30	NA	TRBJ1-1	NA
CAIREREGLETQYF	TGTGCCATCAGGGAGCGGGAGGGCCTCGAGACCCAGTACTTC	TRBV10-3	TRBD2	TRBJ2-5	NA
CASSQATGGGKNIQYF	TGCGCCAGCAGCCAAGCTACAGGGGGTGGGAAAAACATTCAGTACTTC	TRBV4-3	TRBD1	TRBJ2-4	NA
CAISDGTGEGAAFF	TGTGCCATCAGTGATGGGACAGGGGAGGGTGCAGCTTTCTTT	TRBV10-3	TRBD1	TRBJ1-1	NA
CASSDSALRASTDTQYF	TGTGCCAGCAGTGACTCTGCCTTGCGGGCCTCCACAGATACGCAGTATTTT	TRBV6-4	NA	TRBJ2-3	NA
CASRGGERYEQYF	TGTGCCAGCAGGGGGGGGGAGAGGTACGAGCAGTACTTC	TRBV25-1	TRBD2	TRBJ2-7	NA
CASRLGLAENTGELFF	TGTGCCAGCAGGTTGGGACTAGCGGAGAACACCGGGGAGCTGTTTTTT	TRBV11-2	TRBD2	TRBJ2-2	NA
CASSQEKRSTEKLFF	TGCGCCAGCAGCCAAGAGAAGCGTAGTACGGAAAAACTGTTTTTT	TRBV4-3	NA	TRBJ1-4	NA
CASSLAVTEKLFF	TGTGCCAGCAGCTTGGCGGTTACTGAAAAACTGTTTTTT	TRBV5-5	NA	TRBJ1-4	NA
CASRGGQGNEKLFF	TGTGCCAGCAGGGGGGGACAGGGGAATGAAAAACTGTTTTTT	TRBV2	TRBD1	TRBJ1-4	NA
CASSLFLAGGPDTGELFF	TGTGCCAGCAGCTTATTTCTGGCGGGGGGGCCGGACACCGGGGAGCTGTTTTTT	TRBV11-2	TRBD2	TRBJ2-2	NA
CASSGGGTAGAPGYTF	TGTGCCAGTAGTGGGGGGGGGACCGCCGGCGCTCCTGGCTACACCTTC	TRBV19	NA	TRBJ1-2	NA
CASSMGRRWDGYTF	TGTGCCAGTAGTATGGGGAGGCGGTGGGATGGCTACACCTTC	TRBV19	NA	TRBJ1-2	NA
CASSARTGATGELFF	TGTGCCAGCAGCGCTAGGACAGGGGCCACCGGGGAGCTGTTTTTT	TRBV9	TRBD1	TRBJ2-2	few
CATSAPGTGSDTQYF	TGTGCCACCAGTGCCCCCGGGACAGGGTCCGATACGCAGTATTTT	TRBV24-1	TRBD1	TRBJ2-3	NA
CASSSASGQTYGYTF	TGTGCCAGCAGCTCGGCCTCGGGACAGACCTATGGCTACACCTTC	TRBV7-2	TRBD1	TRBJ1-2	NA
CASSQSGGETQYF	TGTGCCAGCAGCCAAAGCGGGGGGGAGACCCAGTACTTC	TRBV9	TRBD2	TRBJ2-5	NA
CASSAGGRDEQFF	TGTGCCAGCAGCGCAGGGGGCCGGGATGAGCAGTTCTTC	TRBV3-1/TRBV3-2	TRBD1	TRBJ2-1	NA
CASTRGRASGNTIYF	TGTGCCAGCACCAGGGGCCGAGCCTCTGGAAACACCATATATTTT	TRBV28	NA	TRBJ1-3	NA
CASGSGGPEGGELFF	TGTGCTAGTGGTTCCGGAGGGCCTGAAGGCGGGGAGCTGTTTTTT	TRBV12-5	NA	TRBJ2-2	NA
CASSLQRLETEAFF	TGTGCCAGCAGCTTGCAAAGACTGGAGACTGAAGCTTTCTTT	TRBV5-5	NA	TRBJ1-1	NA
CASSLVGAVNTEAFF	TGCGCCAGCAGCTTGGTAGGGGCTGTGAACACTGAAGCTTTCTTT	TRBV5-1	NA	TRBJ1-1	NA
CASSLRDRDSPLHF	TGTGCCAGCAGCTTGAGGGACAGGGATTCACCCCTCCACTTT	TRBV5-4	TRBD1	TRBJ1-6	NA
CASSATGGEKLNYGYTF	TGTGCCAGCAGTGCCACAGGGGGAGAAAAACTTAACTATGGCTACACCTTC	TRBV25-1	TRBD1	TRBJ1-2	NA
CASRTGSSWANVLTF	TGTGCCAGCAGAACAGGGTCTTCTTGGGCCAACGTCCTGACTTTC	TRBV2	NA	TRBJ2-6	NA
CASRTSGDTGELFF	TGTGCCAGCAGGACTAGCGGGGACACCGGGGAGCTGTTTTTT	TRBV7-9	TRBD2	TRBJ2-2	NA
CASGQGIQPQHF	TGTGCCAGCGGACAGGGGATCCAGCCCCAGCATTTT	TRBV6-5	TRBD1	TRBJ1-5	NA
CASSREQDSYEQYF	TGTGCCAGCTCCCGTGAGCAGGACTCCTACGAGCAGTACTTC	TRBV18	NA	TRBJ2-7	NA
CASRPPGLAGVNTQYF	TGTGCCAGCAGACCTCCAGGACTAGCGGGGGTAAATACGCAGTATTTT	TRBV28	TRBD2	TRBJ2-3	once
CASSPGEMRTEAFF	TGCGCCAGCAGCCCAGGGGAAATGCGCACTGAAGCTTTCTTT	TRBV4-1	NA	TRBJ1-1	NA
CAWTGQSADTQYF	TGTGCCTGGACGGGACAGAGCGCAGATACGCAGTATTTT	TRBV30	TRBD1	TRBJ2-3	NA
CASSDDGGRAGELFF	TGTGCCAGCAGTGACGACGGGGGGCGGGCCGGGGAGCTGTTTTTT	TRBV2	NA	TRBJ2-2	once
CASTTGAGELFF	TGTGCCAGCACTACAGGGGCCGGGGAGCTGTTTTTT	TRBV2	TRBD1	TRBJ2-2	NA
CASSSTGEGNSPLHF	TGTGCCAGCAGCTCCACAGGGGAAGGGAATTCACCCCTCCACTTT	TRBV7-2	TRBD1	TRBJ1-6	NA
CASSFPGTSGRSEQFF	TGTGCCAGCAGCTTCCCCGGGACTAGCGGGAGAAGTGAGCAGTTCTTC	TRBV7-2	TRBD2	TRBJ2-1	NA
CASSTGIPGGYTF	TGTGCCAGCAGCACCGGGATCCCGGGCGGCTACACCTTC	TRBV27	NA	TRBJ1-2	NA
CASSADREGREQYF	TGTGCCAGCAGCGCGGACAGGGAAGGAAGGGAGCAGTACTTC	TRBV5-4	TRBD1	TRBJ2-7	NA
CASSARTGDPNYGYTF	TGTGCCAGCAGTGCGCGTACAGGGGACCCCAACTATGGCTACACCTTC	TRBV6-1	TRBD1	TRBJ1-2	NA
CASSQALGGGYGYTF	TGCGCCAGCAGCCAAGCGTTGGGCGGGGGGTATGGCTACACCTTC	TRBV4-3	NA	TRBJ1-2	NA
CASSLQTGTEAFF	TGTGCCAGCAGCTTACAGACAGGCACTGAAGCTTTCTTT	TRBV7-6	NA	TRBJ1-1	NA
CASSPDSALIQPQHF	TGTGCCAGCAGTCCAGACAGTGCCCTGATTCAGCCCCAGCATTTT	TRBV2	NA	TRBJ1-5	NA
CASSVIQETQYF	TGTGCCAGCAGTGTCATTCAAGAGACCCAGTACTTC	TRBV2	NA	TRBJ2-5	NA
CASSPRTGVNQPQHF	TGTGCCAGCAGCCCCCGGACAGGAGTCAATCAGCCCCAGCATTTT	TRBV7-9	TRBD1	TRBJ1-5	NA
CASSLTGTRRNEQFF	TGTGCCAGCAGTCTCACCGGGACTAGACGTAATGAGCAGTTCTTC	TRBV6-2/TRBV6-3	TRBD2	TRBJ2-1	once
CASHPGQGNHGYTF	TGTGCCAGCCATCCGGGACAGGGGAACCATGGCTACACCTTC	TRBV4-2	TRBD1	TRBJ1-2	NA
CASSDTKDTQYF	TGTGCCAGCAGCGACACTAAAGATACGCAGTATTTT	TRBV9	NA	TRBJ2-3	NA
CASSPGTGGGSYNEQFF	TGTGCCAGCTCACCAGGGACAGGGGGGGGCTCCTACAATGAGCAGTTCTTC	TRBV18	TRBD1	TRBJ2-1	once
CASSLRLAGSKVADTQYF	TGTGCCAGCAGCTTACGGCTAGCGGGTTCAAAGGTCGCAGATACGCAGTATTTT	TRBV7-2	TRBD2	TRBJ2-3	NA
CASSDLTGRGGSPLHF	TGTGCCAGCAGTGACTTGACAGGGCGGGGTGGTTCACCCCTCCACTTT	TRBV6-2/TRBV6-3	TRBD1	TRBJ1-6	NA
CASSFSRGDYGYTF	TGTGCCAGCAGTTTTTCCAGGGGGGACTATGGCTACACCTTC	TRBV27	TRBD1	TRBJ1-2	NA
CASSVGSGSADTQYF	TGTGCCAGCAGCGTAGGGAGCGGGAGCGCAGATACGCAGTATTTT	TRBV9	TRBD2	TRBJ2-3	NA
CASSGGLAGDETQYF	TGCGCCAGCAGCGGGGGACTAGCGGGAGACGAGACCCAGTACTTC	TRBV5-1	TRBD2	TRBJ2-5	NA
CASSPLSGGLAKNIQYF	TGTGCCAGCAGCCCCCTCTCAGGGGGTTTAGCCAAAAACATTCAGTACTTC	TRBV4-2	TRBD1	TRBJ2-4	NA